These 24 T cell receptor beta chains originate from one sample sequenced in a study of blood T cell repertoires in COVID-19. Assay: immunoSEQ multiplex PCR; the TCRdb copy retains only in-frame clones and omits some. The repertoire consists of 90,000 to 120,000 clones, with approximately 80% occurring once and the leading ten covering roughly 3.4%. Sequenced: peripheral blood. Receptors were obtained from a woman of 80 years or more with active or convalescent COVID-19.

CDR3 protein: CATSRDLSPSQPQHF. DNA of the CDR3: TGTGCCACCAGCAGAGATCTTTCCCCTAGTCAGCCCCAGCATTTT. This chain joins TRBV15 and TRBJ1-5; no firm D call. V was pared by 0 bases and J by 6 bases, with 12 bases between. CDR1 and CDR2 (germline): LNHNV, YYDKDF (reference sequence). This CDR3 region has 15 residues.

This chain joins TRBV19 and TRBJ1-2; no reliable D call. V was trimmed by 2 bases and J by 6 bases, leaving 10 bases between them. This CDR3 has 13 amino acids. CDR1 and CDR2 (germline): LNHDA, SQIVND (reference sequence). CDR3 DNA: TGTGCCAGTAGTATATCCGGGGTGAATGGCTACACCTTC. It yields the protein CASSISGVNGYTF.

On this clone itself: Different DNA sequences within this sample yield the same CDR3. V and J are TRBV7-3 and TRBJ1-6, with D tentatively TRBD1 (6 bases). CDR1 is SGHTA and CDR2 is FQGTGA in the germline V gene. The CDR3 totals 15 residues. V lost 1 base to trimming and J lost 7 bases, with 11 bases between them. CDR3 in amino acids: CASSLRGQRNSPLHF. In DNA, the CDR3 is TGTGCCAGCAGCTTAAGGGGGCAGAGGAATTCACCCCTCCACTTT.

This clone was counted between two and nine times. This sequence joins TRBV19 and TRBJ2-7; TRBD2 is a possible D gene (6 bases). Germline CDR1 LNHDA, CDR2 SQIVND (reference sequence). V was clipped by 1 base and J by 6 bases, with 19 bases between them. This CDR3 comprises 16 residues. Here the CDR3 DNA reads TGTGCCAGTAGTATAGGCCGAATCGGTCGGGAGTGCGAGCAGTACTTC. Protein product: CASSIGRIGRECEQYF.

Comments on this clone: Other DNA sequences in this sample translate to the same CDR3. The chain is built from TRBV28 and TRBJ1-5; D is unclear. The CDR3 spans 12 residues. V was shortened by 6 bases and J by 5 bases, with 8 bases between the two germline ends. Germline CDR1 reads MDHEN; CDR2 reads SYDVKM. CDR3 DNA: TGTGCCAGCAGCACCGGGGATCAGCCCCAGCATTTT. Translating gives CASSTGDQPQHF.

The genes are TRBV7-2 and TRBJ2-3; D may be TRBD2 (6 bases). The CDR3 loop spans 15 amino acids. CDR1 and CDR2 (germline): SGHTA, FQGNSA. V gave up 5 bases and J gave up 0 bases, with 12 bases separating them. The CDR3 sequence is CASSQRAGSTDTQYF. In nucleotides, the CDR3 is TGTGCCAGCAGCCAACGAGCGGGTAGCACAGATACGCAGTATTTT.

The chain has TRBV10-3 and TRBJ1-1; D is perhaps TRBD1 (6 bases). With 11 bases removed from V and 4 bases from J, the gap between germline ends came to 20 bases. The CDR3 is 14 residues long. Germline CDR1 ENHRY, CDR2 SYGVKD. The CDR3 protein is CASTLQGPGTEAFF. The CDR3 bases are TGTGCCTCCACCTTACAGGGCCCCGGCACTGAAGCTTTCTTT.

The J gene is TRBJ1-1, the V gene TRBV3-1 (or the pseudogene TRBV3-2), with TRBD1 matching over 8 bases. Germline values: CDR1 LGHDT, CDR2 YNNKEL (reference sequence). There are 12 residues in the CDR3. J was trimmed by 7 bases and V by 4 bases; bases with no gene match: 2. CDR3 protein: CASSRGQDEAFF. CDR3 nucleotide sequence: TGTGCCAGCAGCCGGGGACAGGATGAAGCTTTCTTT.

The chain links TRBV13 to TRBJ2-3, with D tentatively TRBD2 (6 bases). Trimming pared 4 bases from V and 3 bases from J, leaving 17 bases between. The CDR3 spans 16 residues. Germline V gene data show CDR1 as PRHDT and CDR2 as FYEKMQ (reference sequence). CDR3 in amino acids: CASSYRPGLGTDTQYF. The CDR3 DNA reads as TGTGCCAGCAGCTACCGACCGGGACTCGGGACAGATACGCAGTATTTT.

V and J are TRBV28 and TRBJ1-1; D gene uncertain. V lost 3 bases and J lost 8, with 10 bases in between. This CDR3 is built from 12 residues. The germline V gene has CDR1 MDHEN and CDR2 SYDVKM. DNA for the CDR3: TGTGCCAGCAGTTTTATTACCAGAGAAGCTTTCTTT. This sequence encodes CASSFITREAFF.

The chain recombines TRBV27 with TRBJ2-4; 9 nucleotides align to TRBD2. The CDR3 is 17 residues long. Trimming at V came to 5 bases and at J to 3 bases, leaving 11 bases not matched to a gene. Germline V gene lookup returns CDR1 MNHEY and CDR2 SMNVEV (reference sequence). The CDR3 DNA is TGTGCCAGCAGTCCGGCGGGGGGGGGAGCTGGCAAAAACATTCAGTACTTC. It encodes CASSPAGGGAGKNIQYF.

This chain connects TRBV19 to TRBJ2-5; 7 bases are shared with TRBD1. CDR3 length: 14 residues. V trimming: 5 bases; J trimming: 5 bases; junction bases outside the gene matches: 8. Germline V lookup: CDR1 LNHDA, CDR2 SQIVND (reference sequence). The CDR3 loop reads CASSSAGGRETQYF. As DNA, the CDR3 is TGTGCCAGTAGTTCCGCAGGGGGACGGGAGACCCAGTACTTC.

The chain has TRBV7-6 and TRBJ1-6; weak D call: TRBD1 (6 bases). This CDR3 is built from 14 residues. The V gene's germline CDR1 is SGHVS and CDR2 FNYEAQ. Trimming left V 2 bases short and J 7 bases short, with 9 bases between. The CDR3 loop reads CASSLRDTNSPLHF. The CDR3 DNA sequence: TGTGCCAGCAGCTTAAGGGACACAAATTCACCCCTCCACTTT.

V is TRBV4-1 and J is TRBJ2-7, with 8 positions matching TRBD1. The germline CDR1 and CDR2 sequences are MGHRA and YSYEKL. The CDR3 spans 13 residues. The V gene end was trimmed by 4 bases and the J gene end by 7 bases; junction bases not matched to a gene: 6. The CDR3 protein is CASSPDRVREQYF. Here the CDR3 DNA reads TGCGCCAGCAGCCCGGACAGGGTAAGGGAGCAGTACTTC.

DNA for the CDR3: TGTGCCAGCAGTTTACCTCAAGGACTAGCGGTTTCCTACGAGCAGTACTTC. This translates into CASSLPQGLAVSYEQYF. The V call is TRBV28, the J call TRBJ2-7; 10 bases match TRBD2. J gave up 1 base and V 2 bases, and 8 bases lay outside the gene matches. The CDR3 is 17 amino acids. The germline V gene encodes CDR1 MDHEN and CDR2 SYDVKM.

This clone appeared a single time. CDR3 sequence reads: CASSLTTGRNQPQHF. CDR3 DNA: TGCGCCAGCAGCCTAACAACAGGGCGCAATCAGCCCCAGCATTTT. The chain joins TRBV4-3 to TRBJ1-5, with a weak D call TRBD1 (6 bases). The V gene lost 4 bases and the J gene lost 2 bases, with 12 bases spanning the gap. Per the germline V gene, CDR1 is LGHNA and CDR2 is YSLEER. This CDR3 region has 15 residues.

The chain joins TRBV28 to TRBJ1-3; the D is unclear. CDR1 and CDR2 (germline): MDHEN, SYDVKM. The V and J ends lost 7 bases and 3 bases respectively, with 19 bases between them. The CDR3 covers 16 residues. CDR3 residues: CASTPSGNSGGNTIYF. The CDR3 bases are TGTGCCAGCACCCCTAGCGGGAACAGCGGTGGAAACACCATATATTTT.

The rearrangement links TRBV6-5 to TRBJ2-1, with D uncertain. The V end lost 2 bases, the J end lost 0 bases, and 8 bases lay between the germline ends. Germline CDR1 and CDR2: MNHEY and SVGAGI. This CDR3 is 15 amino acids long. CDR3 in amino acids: CASSYVVSSYNEQFF. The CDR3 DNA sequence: TGTGCCAGCAGTTACGTCGTTAGCTCCTACAATGAGCAGTTCTTC.

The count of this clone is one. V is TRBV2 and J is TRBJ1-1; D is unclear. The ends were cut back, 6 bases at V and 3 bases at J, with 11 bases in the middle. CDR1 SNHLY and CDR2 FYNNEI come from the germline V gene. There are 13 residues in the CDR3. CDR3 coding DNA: TGTGCCAGCAGCAAAAACGGGGACACTGAAGCTTTCTTT. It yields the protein CASSKNGDTEAFF.

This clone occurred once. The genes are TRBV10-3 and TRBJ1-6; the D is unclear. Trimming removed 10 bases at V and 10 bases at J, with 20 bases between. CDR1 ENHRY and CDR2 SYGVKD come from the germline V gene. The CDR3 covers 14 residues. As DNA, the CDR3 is TGTGCCAGCCTAGACCGGCGAGGGTCGTCACCCCTCCACTTT. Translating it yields CASLDRRGSSPLHF.

Written as DNA, the CDR3 is TGTGCCAGCAGCTCTCCGGGACTAGCGGATAATGAGCAGTTCTTC. Amino acids: CASSSPGLADNEQFF. The rearrangement uses TRBV7-6 and TRBJ2-1; 11 bases map to TRBD2. V dropped 4 bases and J dropped 7; count of bases not matched to a gene: 6. Germline loops: CDR1 SGHVS, CDR2 FNYEAQ. This CDR3 region has 15 residues.

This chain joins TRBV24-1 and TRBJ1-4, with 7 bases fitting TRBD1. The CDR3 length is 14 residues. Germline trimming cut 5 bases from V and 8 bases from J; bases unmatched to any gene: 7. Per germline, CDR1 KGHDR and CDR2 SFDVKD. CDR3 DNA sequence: TGTGCCACCAGTGTAGGGGGCAGTCGGGAAAAACTGTTTTTT. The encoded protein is CATSVGGSREKLFF.

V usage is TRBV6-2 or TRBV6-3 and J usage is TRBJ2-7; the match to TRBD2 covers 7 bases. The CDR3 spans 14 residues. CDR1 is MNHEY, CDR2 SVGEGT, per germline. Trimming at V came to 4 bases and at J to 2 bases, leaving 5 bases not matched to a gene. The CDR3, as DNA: TGTGCCAGCAGTTTCACTAGCGAGGCCTACGAGCAGTACTTC. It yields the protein CASSFTSEAYEQYF.

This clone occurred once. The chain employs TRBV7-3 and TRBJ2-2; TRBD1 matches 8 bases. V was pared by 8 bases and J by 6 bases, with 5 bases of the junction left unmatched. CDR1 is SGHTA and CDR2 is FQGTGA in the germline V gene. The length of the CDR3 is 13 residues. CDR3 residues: CASARGQSGELFF. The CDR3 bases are TGTGCCAGCGCCAGGGGGCAGTCCGGGGAGCTGTTTTTT. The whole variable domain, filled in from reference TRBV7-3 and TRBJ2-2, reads GAGVSQTPSNKVTEKGKYVELRCDPISGHTALYWYRQSLGQGPEFLIYFQGTGAADDSGLPNDRFFAVRPEGSVSTLKIQRTERGDSAVYLCASARGQSGELFFGEGSRLTVL.